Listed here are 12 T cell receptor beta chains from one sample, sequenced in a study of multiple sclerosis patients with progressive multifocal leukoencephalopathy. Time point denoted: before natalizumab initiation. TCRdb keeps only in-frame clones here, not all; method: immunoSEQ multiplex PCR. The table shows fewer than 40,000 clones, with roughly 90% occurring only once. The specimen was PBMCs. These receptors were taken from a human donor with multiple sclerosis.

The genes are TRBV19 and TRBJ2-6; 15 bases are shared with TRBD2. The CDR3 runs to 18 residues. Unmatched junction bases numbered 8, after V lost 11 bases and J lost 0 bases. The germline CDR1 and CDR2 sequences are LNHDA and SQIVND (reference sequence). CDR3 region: CASLGLAGGSSGANVLTF. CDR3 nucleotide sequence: TGTGCCTCCCTCGGACTAGCGGGAGGGAGCTCTGGGGCCAACGTCCTGACTTTC.

The CDR3, as DNA: TGTGCCAGCAGTTTAGGGGACAAGTACAATGAGCAGTTCTTC. It specifies CASSLGDKYNEQFF. The chain couples TRBV27 to TRBJ2-1, with a possible D match to TRBD1 (6 bases). CDR1 and CDR2 from the germline V gene are MNHEY and SMNVEV (reference sequence). CDR3 length: 14 residues. Trimming shortened V by 2 bases and J by 4 bases, and 9 bases separated the two germline ends.

CDR3 bases: TGTGCCAGCAGCTTGAGTCCGCGCCCCCCAGATACGCAGTATTTT. This translates into CASSLSPRPPDTQYF. This chain connects TRBV11-2 to TRBJ2-3; D gene ambiguous. This CDR3 has 15 residues. Germline V gene data show CDR1 as SGHAT and CDR2 as FQNNGV. Trimming removed 3 bases from V and 4 bases from J, with 14 bases in between.

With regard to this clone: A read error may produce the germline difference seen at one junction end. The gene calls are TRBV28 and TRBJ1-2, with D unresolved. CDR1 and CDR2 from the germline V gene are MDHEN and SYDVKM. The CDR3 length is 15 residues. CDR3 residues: CVSSLLAGLPDGYTF. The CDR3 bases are TGTGTCAGCAGTTTACTAGCAGGTCTGCCCGATGGCTACACCTTC.

The CDR3 sequence: CASLGATGVLSGANVLTF. The CDR3 coding sequence is TGTGCCAGCTTAGGGGCGACAGGGGTTCTTTCTGGGGCCAACGTCCTGACTTTC. The chain carries TRBV28 and TRBJ2-6; TRBD1 matches 8 bases. Germline CDR1 and CDR2: MDHEN and SYDVKM. The CDR3 is made up of 18 amino acids. The V segment lost 8 bases and the J segment 1 base; nucleotides outside the gene matches: 13.

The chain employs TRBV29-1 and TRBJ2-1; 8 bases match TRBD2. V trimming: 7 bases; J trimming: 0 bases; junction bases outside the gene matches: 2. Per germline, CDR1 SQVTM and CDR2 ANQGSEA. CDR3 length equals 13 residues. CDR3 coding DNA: TGCAGCGAAAGCGGGAGCTCCTACAATGAGCAGTTCTTC. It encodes CSESGSSYNEQFF.

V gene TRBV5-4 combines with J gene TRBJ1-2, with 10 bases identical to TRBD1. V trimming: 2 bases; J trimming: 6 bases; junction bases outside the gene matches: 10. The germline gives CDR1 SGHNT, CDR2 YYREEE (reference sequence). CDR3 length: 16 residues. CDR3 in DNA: TGTGCCAGCAGCTTCGATCGGGACAGGGGTTTCGATGGCTACACCTTC. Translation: CASSFDRDRGFDGYTF.

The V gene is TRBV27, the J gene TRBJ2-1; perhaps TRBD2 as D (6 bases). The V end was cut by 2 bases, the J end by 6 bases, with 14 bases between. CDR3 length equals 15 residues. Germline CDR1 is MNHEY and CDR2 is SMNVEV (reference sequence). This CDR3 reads CASSLPGAQGNEQFF. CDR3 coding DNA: TGTGCCAGCAGTTTACCGGGAGCCCAGGGCAATGAGCAGTTCTTC.

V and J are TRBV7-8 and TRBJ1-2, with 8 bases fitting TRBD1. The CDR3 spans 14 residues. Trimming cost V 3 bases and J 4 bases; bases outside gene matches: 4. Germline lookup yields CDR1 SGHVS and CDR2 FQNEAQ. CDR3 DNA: TGTGCCAGCAGCTTGCAGGGGGCCGGCTATGGCTACACCTTC. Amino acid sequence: CASSLQGAGYGYTF.

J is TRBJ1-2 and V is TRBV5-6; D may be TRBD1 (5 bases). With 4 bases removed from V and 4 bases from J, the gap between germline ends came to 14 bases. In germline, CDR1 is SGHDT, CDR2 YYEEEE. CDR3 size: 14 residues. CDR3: CASSVLQASYGYTF. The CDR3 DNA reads TGTGCCAGCAGCGTGCTACAGGCCTCCTATGGCTACACCTTC.

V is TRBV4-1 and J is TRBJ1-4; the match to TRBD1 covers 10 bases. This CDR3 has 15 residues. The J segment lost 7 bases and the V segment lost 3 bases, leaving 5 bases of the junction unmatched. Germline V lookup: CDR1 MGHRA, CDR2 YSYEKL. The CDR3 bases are TGCGCCAGCAGCCAGGCGACAGGGGGCGTTGAAAAACTGTTTTTT. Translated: CASSQATGGVEKLFF.

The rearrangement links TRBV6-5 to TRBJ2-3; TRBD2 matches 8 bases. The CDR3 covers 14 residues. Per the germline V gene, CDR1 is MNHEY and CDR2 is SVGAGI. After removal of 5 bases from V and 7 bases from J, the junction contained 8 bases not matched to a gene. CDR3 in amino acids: CASSEVGSGNTQYF. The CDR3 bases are TGTGCCAGCAGTGAAGTAGGTAGCGGGAATACGCAGTATTTT.